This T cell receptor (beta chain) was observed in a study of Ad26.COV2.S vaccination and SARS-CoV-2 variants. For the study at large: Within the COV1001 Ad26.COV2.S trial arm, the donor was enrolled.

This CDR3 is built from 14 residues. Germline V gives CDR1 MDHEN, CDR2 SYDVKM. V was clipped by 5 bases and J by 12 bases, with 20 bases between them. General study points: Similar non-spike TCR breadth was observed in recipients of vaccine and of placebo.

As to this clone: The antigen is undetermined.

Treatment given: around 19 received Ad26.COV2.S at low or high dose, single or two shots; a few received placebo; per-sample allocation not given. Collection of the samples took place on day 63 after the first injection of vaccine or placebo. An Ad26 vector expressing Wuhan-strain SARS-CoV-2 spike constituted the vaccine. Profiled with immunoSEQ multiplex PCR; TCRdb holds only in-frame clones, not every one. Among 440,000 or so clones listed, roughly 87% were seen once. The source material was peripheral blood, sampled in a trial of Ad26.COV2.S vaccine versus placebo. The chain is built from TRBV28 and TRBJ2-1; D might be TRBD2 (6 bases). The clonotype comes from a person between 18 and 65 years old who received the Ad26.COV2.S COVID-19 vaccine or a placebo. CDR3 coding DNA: TGTGCCAGCAGTCCTCGGGGTAGCGGAGGAGCGCAGTTCTTC. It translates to CASSPRGSGGAQFF.